Listed here is a single T cell receptor beta chain. Its antigen is not known. Every immunoSEQ plate was one replicate of a subset's evenly spread DNA. This table comes from immunoSEQ multiplex PCR, and its TCRdb copy is limited to in-frame clones, with some not included. Of about 2.3 million clones listed, 85% to 95% are singletons. The data derive from a study of shared clonotypes between healthy human individuals. Regarding the study as a whole: For naive CD4 cells, approximately 4.7% of clonotypes were shared across a handful of donors. Some clonotypes were shared by all four sorted-subset donors, while others were not shared. The non-shared ones had lower generation probabilities than the shared ones.

Looked up from germline, CDR1 is SGHNT and CDR2 is YYREEE (reference sequence). The V segment lost 4 bases and the J segment 4 bases; nucleotides outside the gene matches: 2. There are 15 residues in the CDR3. CD45RA-negative memory and CD45RA+ naive subsets were split from the CD4+ cells. The specimen was naive CD4+ T cells from PBMCs. Subset here: CD45RA+ positively selected. The chain joins TRBV5-4 to TRBJ2-1; TRBD2 agrees at 13 bases. The receptor's source is a man between 18 and 35 years old in good health. Some clones in this sample may be carry-over from other donors' samples. In nucleotides, the CDR3 is TGTGCCAGCAGCCGACTAGCGGGAGGATACAATGAGCAGTTCTTC. Amino acid sequence: CASSRLAGGYNEQFF.